This TCR beta chain was obtained from a study of blood T cell repertoires in COVID-19. At the level of the study: Material from acute and convalescent COVID-19 was sourced from the United States, Italy and Spain. PBMCs, B-cell-depleted T cells, or T cells provided the cDNA or gDNA that made up the material.

The J segment lost 5 bases and the V segment lost 11 bases, leaving 14 bases of the junction unmatched. Germline V gene data show CDR1 as KGHDR and CDR2 as SFDVKD. This CDR3 contains 15 residues. Per the study methods: Nucleated cell counts were estimated from reference gene primer amplification. Sequencing used immunoSEQ multiplex PCR; TCRdb keeps in-frame clones, though not all of them. That table is the source of V, J and clone size, and D and trimming were worked out from the DNA. The sample lists around 40,000 clones, around 96% occurring once. The sequence was obtained from a human donor with active COVID-19. The donor label of this sample is uncertain. The chain couples TRBV24-1 to TRBJ2-3; 8 bases line up with TRBD1. What was sequenced was peripheral blood. The CDR3 region has the DNA TGTGCCATCGCAGACCAGGGGGCGACTGGAGATACGCAGTATTTT. Protein: CAIADQGATGDTQYF.